These T cell receptor beta chains were read from a single sample in a study of tumor and adjacent non-tumor tissue in lung cancer. Via MiXCR, TCRdb re-called the multiplex PCR reads, giving one row per CDR3 protein. This table has some 84,000 distinct CDR3 sequences, more than 60% appearing once. Sequenced material: lung tumor tissue. The source is a man aged 65 to 79 with non-small cell lung cancer. CDR3s include the opening cysteine and the closing phenylalanine or tryptophan. A D gene is named only where the DNA matches it firmly. The size field is filled for only some rows; it gives once, few, many or a size class.

TRBJ2-7 . . TRBV11-2 CASREANRNYEQYF TGTGCCAGCAGGGAGGCGAACAGAAACTACGAGCAGTACTTC
TRBJ2-7 . . TRBV6-1 CTSSESSFGGDYEQYF TGTACCAGCAGTGAATCGTCATTTGGAGGGGACTACGAGCAGTACTTC
TRBJ2-5 . . TRBV6-5 CARSYSQAGQETQYF TGTGCCAGGAGTTATTCGCAAGCGGGCCAAGAGACCCAGTACTTC
TRBJ2-2 TRBD2 . TRBV10-2 CASTVGTMNTGGLFF TGCGCCAGCACGGTCGGGACTATGAACACCGGGGGGCTGTTTTTT
TRBJ2-2 . . TRBV11-3 CSSSLGSQNTGELFF TGTTCCAGCAGCTTAGGTAGTCAGAACACCGGGGAGCTATTTTTT
TRBJ1-4 . many TRBV6-5 CASSYSGKENEKLFF TGTGCCAGCAGTTACTCCGGGAAAGAAAATGAAAAACTGTTTTTT
TRBJ2-3 TRBD2 . TRBV24-1 CATSAGTRGTDTQYF TGTGCCACCAGCGCGGGGACTAGAGGGACAGATACGCAGTATTTT
TRBJ2-2 . once TRBV6-5 CASSGHGAARELFF TGTGCCAGCAGTGGGCATGGGGCCGCCCGGGAGTTGTTTTTT
TRBJ2-7 . . TRBV29-1 CSVKDAISYEQYF TGCAGTGTTAAAGATGCCATCTCCTACGAGCAGTACTTC
TRBJ1-6 . few TRBV11-2 CVSSLSRGARYNSPLHF TGTGTCAGCAGCTTATCCCGGGGGGCGCGATATAATTCACCCCTCCACTTT
TRBJ2-7 . . TRBV13 CLSSARDPSDEQYF TGTCTCAGCAGCGCCCGGGACCCCTCAGACGAGCAGTACTTC
TRBJ2-7 . . TRBV11-2 CASSTGVGTYEQYF TGTGCCAGCAGCACCGGAGTAGGCACCTACGAGCAGTACTTC
TRBJ1-5 . . TRBV10-3 CVISESSGFQPQRF TGTGTCATCAGTGAGTCATCTGGATTTCAGCCCCAACGTTTT
TRBJ2-1 . many TRBV12-3/TRBV12-4 CARHGEANYNEQFF TGTGCCAGGCATGGGGAAGCAAACTACAATGAGCAGTTCTTC
TRBJ2-4 . many TRBV5-1 CASSYTWGIQYF TGCGCCAGCAGCTATACCTGGGGCATTCAGTACTTC
TRBJ2-2 . . TRBV6-5 CASSQPESRGVAGELFF TGTGCCAGCAGCCAGCCCGAAAGCAGGGGCGTAGCCGGGGAGCTGTTTTTT
TRBJ2-7 . . TRBV5-5 CPSSLAVPNGAPLKQYF TGTCCCAGCAGCTTGGCCGTGCCGAACGGGGCTCCACTCAAGCAGTACTTC
TRBJ2-5 . few TRBV11-3 CASSLGGGRETQYF TGTGCCAGCAGCTTAGGAGGGGGGAGAGAGACCCAGTACTTC
TRBJ2-7 . . TRBV11-3 CASSLKCRSEQYF TGTGCCAGCAGCTTGAAGTGCCGGTCGGAGCAGTACTTC
TRBJ1-1 TRBD1 once TRBV5-1 CANSRTGEGTEAFF TGCGCCAACAGCCGGACAGGGGAAGGGACTGAAGCTTTCTTT
TRBJ2-5 . once TRBV4-1 CAGSQVVSRCETQYF TGTGCCGGCAGCCAAGTGGTCAGCAGGTGTGAGACCCAGTACTTC
TRBJ2-3 TRBD2 . TRBV11-2 CASSLDRTTSPDTPYF TGTGCCAGCAGCTTAGACAGGACGACTAGCCCAGATACACCGTATTTT
TRBJ2-7 TRBD1 . TRBV11-2 CASSLDLGQGNEQYF TGCGCCAGCAGCTTAGATCTGGGACAGGGTAACGAGCAATACTTC
TRBJ1-5 . few TRBV20-1 CSAMEGSNQPQHF TGCAGTGCCATGGAGGGTAGCAATCAGCCCCAGCATTTT
TRBJ2-1 . few TRBV6-4 CASSDTDYNEQFF TGTGCCAGCAGTGACACCGATTACAATGAGCAGTTCTTC
TRBJ1-1 . many TRBV6-1 CASSEARQTEAFF TGTGCCAGCAGTGAAGCGAGGCAGACCGAAGCTTTCTTT
TRBJ2-3 TRBD2 . TRBV20-1 CSAKPALAGASDTQYF TGCAGTGCTAAACCTGCACTAGCGGGAGCTTCGGATACGCAGTATTTT
TRBJ1-1 TRBD1 . TRBV11-2 CASSLDGMTGEAFF TGTGCCAGCAGCTTAGATGGGATGACAGGGGAAGCTTTCTTT
TRBJ2-7 . . TRBV6-2/TRBV6-3 CASRPRHGTYEQYF TGTGCCAGCAGGCCTCGACATGGAACCTACGAGCAGTACTTC
TRBJ2-7 TRBD2 . TRBV5-1 CANSILPGRGGQQYF TGCGCCAACAGCATCCTCCCAGGGCGCGGGGGGCAGCAGTACTTC
TRBJ2-7 . few TRBV11-2 CPSSLYYEQYF TGTCCGAGCAGCTTGTACTACGAGCAGTACTTC
TRBJ2-5 . . TRBV6-2/TRBV6-3 CVSSTDSKTQYF TGTGTCAGCAGCACTGACAGTAAGACCCAGTACTTC
TRBJ2-1 . . TRBV12-3/TRBV12-4 CAGSYRYNEQFF TGTGCCGGCAGTTACCGATATAATGAGCAGTTCTTC
TRBJ2-2 . . TRBV11-2 CASSFWDGATGELFF TGTGCCAGCAGCTTTTGGGATGGGGCCACCGGGGAGCTGTTTTTT
TRBJ2-1 . . TRBV12-5 CASGLETGTGVSNEQFF TGTGCTAGTGGTTTGGAAACCGGGACGGGGGTCTCTAATGAGCAGTTCTTC
TRBJ2-6 TRBD1 . TRBV11-2 CASSSPRCRGGSEANVLTF TGTGCCAGCAGCTCCCCGAGGTGTAGAGGGGGCTCTGAGGCCAACGTCCTGACTTTC
TRBJ2-6 . many TRBV7-9 CASSSRQASWGANVLTF TGTGCCAGCAGCTCCAGACAGGCCTCCTGGGGGGCCAACGTCCTGACTTTC